The T cell receptor (beta chain) described here comes from a study of naive and memory T cell subsets (dated by TCRdb to about 2017). Concerning the study at large: The study applied an open-source, UMI-based TCR alpha and beta sequencing pipeline to sorted naive and memory peripheral blood T cell subsets. RNA was DNase-treated and reverse transcribed with TCR constant-region primers, mostly using SuperScript III. Complete agreement was observed between the functional CMV T cell responses and the IgG serology results. Points the paper makes about the study in general: After error correction, over 85% of naive TCR sequences appeared only once, giving much steeper abundance distributions than memory subsets. RNA-based TCR counts may be influenced by expression changes linked to T cell activation and differentiation. In both CD4 and CD8 cells, a rise in Gini index and a fall in Shannon and inverse Simpson diversity were observed from naive through CM, EM and EMRA. Clonotypes were defined as single alpha or beta chain sequences, not paired alpha/beta receptors. The repertoire findings for the naive and memory subsets could not be validated against a ground truth because none was available. A few larger clonotypes were present in naive repertoires, especially CD8 naive repertoires, and these clonotypes were possibly memory cells re-expressing CD45RA. The abundance of TCRs followed a power law with an exponent that differed between naive and memory subsets yet stayed consistent across the three individuals.

About this clonotype: Its antigen is not yet known. No much larger clonotype is one base removed from it; base qualities were not supplied.

From the second PCR step onward, the TCR alpha chain libraries and the TCR beta chain libraries were amplified separately. The CMV status of each donor was determined by measuring IFNgamma production from CD4+ T cells after fresh PBMCs had been stimulated overnight with CMV viral lysate. Miltenyi beads were used first to positively select CD4 T cells, and CD8 T cells were then positively selected from the CD4-negative fraction. Cells were stained for CD3, CD4, CD8, CD45RA, CD27 and a live/dead dye and were sorted on a BD Aria II into four subsets based on CD45RA and CD27. Blood came from a few healthy volunteers, each fractionated into CD4 and CD8 T cells and then into four differentiation subsets. Roughly 0.13 L of peripheral blood was collected from each donor, and PBMC were isolated by Ficoll-Paque PLUS density-gradient centrifugation. Sorted cells were lysed in RLT buffer, after which RNA was extracted using a Qiagen RNeasy kit and stored at -80 degrees C.

V is reduced by 2 bases and J by 5 bases, leaving a spacing of 11 bases between them. CDR1 is given as SGDLS and CDR2 as YYNGEE, both from the germline V gene. The CDR3 spans 14 residues, from the cysteine through the phenylalanine. Only CDR3 DNA is held: 42 bases, read in frame from base 1. Library prep was done by UMI-ligation and nested PCR. The beta constant-region primer was an equimolar mix of two oligonucleotides covering both TRBC1 and TRBC2. Four rounds of PCR were used to amplify ligated cDNA, with nested alpha and beta constant-region primers being used together with the SP2 primer. T4 RNA ligase 1 ligated a single-stranded oligonucleotide carrying the SP2 primer and a 12-nucleotide UMI to the cDNA 3' end. Incubation of the ligation reaction was carried out at 16 degrees C for about 20-25 hours. PCR2 was typically performed as a SYBR Green qPCR and was stopped at a predetermined threshold so that over-amplification was prevented. Every purification after the first one was done using Agencourt AMPure XP magnetic beads. Libraries were quantified by Qubit and checked on a TapeStation, with a main peak expected near 650 bp. The pooled libraries were sequenced on an Illumina MiSeq using v2 2x251 paired-end kits, which usually yielded 1-2 million reads per sample. Libraries were pooled at about 4 nM per sample, and roughly 4.5-7.5% PhiX was added to improve cluster recognition. The authors' analysis ran thus. V and J genes were assigned to Demultiplexor-processed FASTQ reads by Decombinator through tag matching, with a single base-pair mismatch being allowed. Collapsinator used UMIs to correct both sequencing errors and frequency errors arising from PCR heterogeneity. CDR3Translator translated TCRs and extracted CDR3s from the conserved cysteine to the FGXG phenylalanine, flagging non-productive sequences. Repertoires were subsampled to equal numbers of UMI-defined TCRs before Gini, Shannon entropy and inverse Simpson indices were calculated. Within the linear range, a power law was fitted to clonotype abundance distributions using maximum likelihood. On one naive CD8 sample, the pipeline and MIGEC gave similar UMI counts, unique TCR numbers and clonal distributions. In one analysis, naive TCRs that were also found in any memory subset of the same donor were excluded from the naive repertoire. A set of approximately 7,300 CMV-associated CDR3 sequences, compiled from VDJdb and a published dataset, was used to search the repertoires. TCRdb applied fastp at Q25 and MiXCR to the public reads, then kept only in-frame beta chains. Entries are consolidated by CDR3 protein sequence, retaining the most common genes and DNA. The V and J calls were not made by the authors but by TCRdb's processing. In this sample the table shows more than 120,000 distinct CDR3 sequences, about 20% of which occur a single time. The ten most abundant clones make up 0.6% to 0.8% of the sample.

The sequenced sample was naive CD8+ T cells from blood. The cell subset or site tag for this specimen amounts to: naive T cells, CD45RA high CD27+. The sequence was obtained from a human donor in good health. This chain joins TRBV9 to TRBJ2-1; a weak D assignment points to TRBD2 (6 bases agree). The CDR3 in this case is CASSVRPSDNEQFF. The nucleotides read TGTGCCAGCAGCGTTAGACCTAGCGACAATGAGCAGTTCTTC.